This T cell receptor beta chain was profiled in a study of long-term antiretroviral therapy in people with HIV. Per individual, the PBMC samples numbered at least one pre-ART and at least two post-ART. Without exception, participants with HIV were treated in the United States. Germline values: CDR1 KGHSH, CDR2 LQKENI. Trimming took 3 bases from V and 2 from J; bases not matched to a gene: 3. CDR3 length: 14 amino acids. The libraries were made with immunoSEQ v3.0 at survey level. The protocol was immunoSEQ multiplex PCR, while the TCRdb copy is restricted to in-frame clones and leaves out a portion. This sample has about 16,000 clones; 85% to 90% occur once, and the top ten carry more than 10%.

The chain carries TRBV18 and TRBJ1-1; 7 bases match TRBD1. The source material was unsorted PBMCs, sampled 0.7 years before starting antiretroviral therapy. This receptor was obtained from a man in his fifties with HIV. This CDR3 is CASSPDRYNTEAFF. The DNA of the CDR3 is TGTGCCAGCTCACCGGACAGGTACAACACTGAAGCTTTCTTT. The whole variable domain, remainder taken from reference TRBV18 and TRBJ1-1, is NAGVMQNPRHLVRRRGQEARLRCSPMKGHSHVYWYRQLPEEGLKFMVYLQKENIIDESGMPKERFSAEFPKEGPSILRIQQVVRGDSAAYFCASSPDRYNTEAFFGQGTRLTVV.